This paragraph covers one T cell receptor (beta chain) sequence. Its target is unknown. The authors produced TCR alpha and TCR beta cDNA libraries with sample barcodes and UMIs by 5'RACE using constant-segment primers. TCRdb redid the calling of the 5' RACE reads with MiXCR, one entry per CDR3 protein. The sample lists hundreds of thousands of distinct CDR3 sequences; roughly 23% were seen once. The data originate from a study of T-cell memory formation after mild COVID-19. Whole-study context: TCR clusters mostly belonged to single donors. Study-wide points: CD4+ contracting clones lay mainly in CM and EM, CD8+ ones in EMRA. Clones that got smaller from day 15 to 85 had even CD4/CD8, while clones growing later tipped toward CD4+.

Specimen: PBMCs or a T cell subset sorted from them (not recorded which). The source is an adult woman who had mild COVID-19 (a few samples of this study predate the infection). Cell type and time point are not known.

DNA of the CDR3: TGTGCCAGCAGCGATCCCCTGGACCGCACTGAAGCTTTCTTT. Translated, it gives CASSDPLDRTEAFF. This chain links TRBV7-9 with TRBJ1-1, with D hard to call. Germline V gives CDR1 SEHNR, CDR2 FQNEAQ (reference sequence). The CDR3 totals 14 residues. Deletions cut 5 bases from V and 4 bases from J, with 14 bases between.